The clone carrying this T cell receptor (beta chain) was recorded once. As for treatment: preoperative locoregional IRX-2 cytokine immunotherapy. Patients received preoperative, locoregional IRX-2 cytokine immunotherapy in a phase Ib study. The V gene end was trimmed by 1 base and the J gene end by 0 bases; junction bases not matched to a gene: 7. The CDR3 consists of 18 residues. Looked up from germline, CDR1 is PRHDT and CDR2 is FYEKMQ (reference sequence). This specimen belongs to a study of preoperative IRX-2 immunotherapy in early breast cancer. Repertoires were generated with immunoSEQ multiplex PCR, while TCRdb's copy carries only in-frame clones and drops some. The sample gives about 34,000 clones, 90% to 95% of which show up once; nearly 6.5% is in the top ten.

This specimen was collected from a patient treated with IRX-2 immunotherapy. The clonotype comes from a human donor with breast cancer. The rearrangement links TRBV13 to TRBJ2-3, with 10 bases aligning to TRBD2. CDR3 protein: CASSLASGGGGSTDTQYF. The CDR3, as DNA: TGTGCCAGCAGCTTAGCCAGCGGGGGGGGAGGAAGCACAGATACGCAGTATTTT.